The T cell receptor (beta chain) under discussion was sequenced for a study of shared clonotypes between healthy human individuals. Naive CD8 cells were CD45RO-negative, positively selected for CCR7, excluding terminally differentiated effector memory CD45RA+ cells. With V trimmed by 1 base and J by 0 bases, 3 bases remained unmatched. The CDR3 runs to 16 residues. CDR1 is MNHEY, CDR2 SVGAGI, per germline. The study, taken as a whole, reports: It was expected that sequencing depth would affect clonotype sharing among donors.

Sequencing used immunoSEQ multiplex PCR; TCRdb keeps in-frame clones, though not all of them. Of about 2,200,000 clones in the sample, more than 85% are singletons; the top ten hold under 2%. Worth noting for this clone: Its antigen is undetermined.

The TCR was taken from a man in his late teens or twenties in good health. Some clones in this sample may be carry-over from other donors' samples. Sequencing was performed on naive CD8+ T cells from PBMCs. The gene calls are TRBV6-5 and TRBJ2-3, with 8 bases fitting TRBD2. The CDR3 coding sequence is TGTGCCAGCAGTTACTATCCTAGCGGGAGCACAGATACGCAGTATTTT. Translating it yields CASSYYPSGSTDTQYF.